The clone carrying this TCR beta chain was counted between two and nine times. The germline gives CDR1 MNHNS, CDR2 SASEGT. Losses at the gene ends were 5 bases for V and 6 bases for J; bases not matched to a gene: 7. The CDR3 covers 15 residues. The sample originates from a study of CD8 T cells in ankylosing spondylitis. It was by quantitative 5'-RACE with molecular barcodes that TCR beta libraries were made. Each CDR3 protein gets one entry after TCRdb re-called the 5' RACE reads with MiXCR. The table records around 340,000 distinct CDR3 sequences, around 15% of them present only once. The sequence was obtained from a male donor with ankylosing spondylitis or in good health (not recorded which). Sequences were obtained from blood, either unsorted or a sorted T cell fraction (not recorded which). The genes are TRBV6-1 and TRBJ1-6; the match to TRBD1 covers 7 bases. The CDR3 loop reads CASSPGTAFNSPLHF. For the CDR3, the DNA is TGTGCCAGCAGTCCCGGGACAGCCTTTAATTCACCCCTCCACTTT.